One sample yielded the 11 T cell receptor beta chains listed below, sequenced in a study of blood T cell repertoires in COVID-19. Clones were read by immunoSEQ multiplex PCR, and TCRdb kept only the in-frame ones, dropping some. The sample lists about 85,000 clones, approximately 82% occurring once. The sequenced sample consisted of peripheral blood. These TCRs come from a woman older than 75 with acute or convalescent COVID-19.

The CDR3 reads CASSLPTSGLAGTDTQYF. The CDR3 DNA reads TGCGCCAGCAGCTTGCCCACTTCCGGACTAGCGGGGACAGATACGCAGTATTTT. J is TRBJ2-3 and V is TRBV5-1; 12 positions match TRBD2. Per the germline V gene, CDR1 is SGHRS and CDR2 is YFSETQ. This CDR3 has 18 amino acids. Losses at the gene ends were 1 base for V and 3 bases for J; bases not matched to a gene: 9.

The V and J genes are TRBV2 and TRBJ1-1; 7 bases agree with TRBD1. Germline values: CDR1 SNHLY, CDR2 FYNNEI. The CDR3 is 17 residues long. The V and J ends lost 2 bases and 0 bases, in that order; junction bases with no gene match: 9. In DNA form, the CDR3 reads TGTGCCAGCAGTGAACAGAGGGGGCGGACCATGAACACTGAAGCTTTCTTT. Amino acid sequence: CASSEQRGRTMNTEAFF.

The V gene is TRBV5-4, the J gene TRBJ2-5; D remains unclear. The CDR3 consists of 14 residues. The ends were cut back, 0 bases at V and 5 bases at J, with 11 bases in the middle. From germline, CDR1 is SGHNT and CDR2 YYREEE (reference sequence). In DNA form, the CDR3 reads TGTGCCAGCAGCTTGGGCCTTACTCGCGAGACCCAGTACTTC. Protein product: CASSLGLTRETQYF.

V and J are TRBV7-8 and TRBJ2-7; D is perhaps TRBD1 (6 bases). CDR1 is SGHVS and CDR2 is FQNEAQ in the germline V gene. V lost 1 base and J lost 0, with 10 bases in between. This CDR3 comprises 15 residues. This CDR3 reads CASSLEAGVSYEQYF. For the CDR3, the DNA is TGTGCCAGCAGCTTAGAGGCAGGGGTCTCCTACGAGCAGTACTTC.

This chain links TRBV5-1 with TRBJ1-4; D is uncertain. The V and J ends lost 4 bases and 4 bases respectively, with 8 bases between them. Germline V gives CDR1 SGHRS, CDR2 YFSETQ. CDR3 length equals 13 residues. The CDR3 loop reads CASSPFVNEKLFF. In DNA form, the CDR3 reads TGCGCCAGCAGCCCTTTCGTTAATGAAAAACTGTTTTTT. Using reference TRBV5-1 and TRBJ1-4 for the parts outside the CDR3, the full variable domain is KAGVTQTPRYLIKTRGQQVTLSCSPISGHRSVSWYQQTPGQGLQFLFEYFSETQRNKGNFPGRFSGRQFSNSRSEMNVSTLELGDSALYLCASSPFVNEKLFFGSGTQLSVL.

The chain links TRBV6-6 to TRBJ1-2; no firm D call. Germline CDR1 and CDR2: MNHNY and SVGAGI (reference sequence). CDR3 length equals 15 residues. V shed 5 bases and J shed 0 bases, with 13 bases lying between them. CDR3 sequence reads: CASSAPQESNYGYTF. The CDR3 DNA follows: TGTGCCAGCAGTGCTCCTCAGGAATCTAACTATGGCTACACCTTC.

The chain links TRBV3-1 (or the pseudogene TRBV3-2) to TRBJ2-1; 16 bases are shared with TRBD2. This CDR3 has 16 amino acids. Germline CDR1 reads LGHDT; CDR2 reads YNNKEL (reference sequence). The junction had 3 bases not matched to a gene; V was cut back by 3 bases and J by 7 bases. The CDR3 here is CASSQMGLAGGNEQFF. CDR3 DNA sequence: TGTGCCAGCAGCCAGATGGGACTAGCGGGAGGGAATGAGCAGTTCTTC.

The chain carries TRBV19 and TRBJ2-7, with TRBD2 as a possible D gene (5 bases). Between the trimmed V and J ends, which lost 5 bases and 4 bases, there was a span of 18 bases. The germline V gene encodes CDR1 LNHDA and CDR2 SQIVND (reference sequence). The CDR3 is made up of 15 amino acids. CDR3 DNA sequence: TGTGCCAGTAGTGAGCCCGGGATCGTATTATACGAGCAGTACTTC. Its protein is CASSEPGIVLYEQYF.

V gene TRBV28 combines with J gene TRBJ2-5; 7 bases line up with TRBD1. Germline V lookup: CDR1 MDHEN, CDR2 SYDVKM. With 3 bases clipped from V and 4 bases from J, the junction kept 5 bases outside the gene matches. The CDR3 sequence is 14 residues long. CDR3 loop: CASSFDRVIETQYF. As DNA, the CDR3 is TGTGCCAGCAGTTTCGACAGGGTTATAGAGACCCAGTACTTC.

The chain links TRBV6-1 to TRBJ1-6; 10 nucleotides agree with TRBD1. The trim removed 5 bases at V and 8 bases at J, leaving 3 bases unmatched. There are 14 residues in the CDR3. The V gene's germline CDR1 is MNHNS and CDR2 SASEGT. CDR3 loop: CASSMGTGDSPLHF. The DNA for the CDR3 is TGTGCCAGCAGTATGGGGACAGGGGATTCACCCCTCCACTTT.

This clone was recorded only once. This chain links TRBV11-2 with TRBJ1-5; D might be TRBD1 (5 bases). Germline V gives CDR1 SGHAT, CDR2 FQNNGV. V was clipped by 0 bases and J by 3 bases, with 9 bases between them. The CDR3 contains 15 residues. The CDR3 spells CASSLEDRNNQPQHF. CDR3 sequence (DNA): TGTGCCAGCAGCTTAGAAGACAGAAACAATCAGCCCCAGCATTTT.